This entry features one T cell receptor (beta chain) sequence. Its specificity is unknown. A read error is likely here: a far larger clone is one base away. The CDR3 length is 12 residues. CDR1 SEHNR and CDR2 FQNEAQ come from the germline V gene (reference sequence). The data originate from a study of shared clonotypes between healthy human individuals. Study-wide background: A few men and a couple of women, aged 18 to 49, were donors.

Study results and limitations: Among donors, clonotype sharing was expected to be affected by sequencing depth. The study sampled only blood, and tissue repertoires likely differ.

Every subset's genomic DNA went evenly onto several immunoSEQ plates. TCRdb's table, derived via immunoSEQ multiplex PCR, lists solely in-frame clones and lacks some. The table includes 450,000 to 500,000 clones, approximately 81% detected once. This TCR was sampled from a woman between 35 and 50 years old in good health. Some clones in this sample may be carry-over from other donors' samples. The chain is built from TRBV7-9 and TRBJ2-7; no reliable D call. The sequencing sample was made of PBMCs. DNA of the CDR3: TGTGCCAGCAGCTTAGTCGGGTACGGGCAGTACTTC. Amino acid sequence: CASSLVGYGQYF.